The clone carrying this T cell receptor beta chain was picked up one time. CDR1 is KGHSH, CDR2 LQKENI, per germline. This CDR3 spans 13 amino acids. The V gene lost 3 bases and the J gene lost 1 base, with 4 bases spanning the gap. This entry is derived from a study of control samples from healthy donors and cancer patients. Clones were read by immunoSEQ multiplex PCR, and TCRdb kept only the in-frame ones, dropping some. The sample lists 100,000 to 150,000 clones; roughly 90% were seen once. This chain uses TRBV18 with TRBJ1-5; unclear D gene. Material: blood. The TCR comes from a man in his forties in good health. The DNA for the CDR3 is TGTGCCAGCTCACCCCAGAGCAATCAGCCCCAGCATTTT. The encoded protein is CASSPQSNQPQHF.